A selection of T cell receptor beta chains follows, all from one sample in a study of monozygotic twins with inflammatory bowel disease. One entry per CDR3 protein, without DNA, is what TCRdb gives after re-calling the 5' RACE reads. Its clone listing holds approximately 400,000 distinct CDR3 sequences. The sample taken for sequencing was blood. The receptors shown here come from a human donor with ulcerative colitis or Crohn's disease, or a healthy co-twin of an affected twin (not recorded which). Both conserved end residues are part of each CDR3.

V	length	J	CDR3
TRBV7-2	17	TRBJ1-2	CASRSLGTLEGGGGYTF
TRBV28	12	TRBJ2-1	CASSPIRNEQFF
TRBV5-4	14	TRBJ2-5	CASSSDPARETQYF
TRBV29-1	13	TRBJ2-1	CSYGSSSYNEQFF
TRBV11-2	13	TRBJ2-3	CASSPDGGITQYF
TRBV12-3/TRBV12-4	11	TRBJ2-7	CASAAGGEQYF
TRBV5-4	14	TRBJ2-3	CATSPRTGTDTQYF
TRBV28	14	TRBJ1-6	CASSSTGRGSPLHF
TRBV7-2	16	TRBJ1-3	CASSSKKQGAGNTIYF
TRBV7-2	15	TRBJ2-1	CASTLSGRPENEQFF
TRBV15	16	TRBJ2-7	CATSTRPSLGNYEQYF
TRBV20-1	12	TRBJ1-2	CSAKNPRLGYTF